These 6 T cell receptor beta chains originate from one sample sequenced in a study of OX40 agonist ivuxolimab in advanced cancers. The receptor library was made with the immunoSEQ multiplex PCR assay. TCRdb limited this immuneACCESS table to in-frame rearrangements with V and J called. A share of clones is missing; checked studies link under half to unresolved V genes, and the rest is unexplained. Here the sample has about 80,000 clones; about 83% occur a single time. About 0.8% of the sample rests with the top ten. The sample in question was CD4+ or CD8+ T cells sorted from blood, obtained in a trial of the OX40 agonist ivuxolimab. These receptors originate from an adult with an advanced solid tumor such as melanoma, head and neck, liver or kidney cancer.

J is TRBJ1-2 and V is TRBV2; D is unclear. Germline V gives CDR1 SNHLY, CDR2 FYNNEI. CDR3 size: 18 residues. V lost 6 bases and J lost 2, with 25 bases in between. CDR3: CASSQYWVGSDQNYGYTF. The CDR3 DNA is TGTGCCAGCAGCCAGTATTGGGTAGGGTCGGATCAGAACTATGGCTACACCTTC.

This sequence joins TRBV19 and TRBJ2-3; 11 bases agree with TRBD2. In germline, CDR1 is LNHDA, CDR2 SQIVND (reference sequence). The V gene end was trimmed by 3 bases and the J gene end by 2 bases; junction bases not matched to a gene: 4. The CDR3 is 16 residues long. CDR3 nucleotide sequence: TGTGCCAGTAGTATTGGACTAGCGGGCCTCACAGATACGCAGTATTTT. Amino acids: CASSIGLAGLTDTQYF. Filled out from reference TRBV19 and TRBJ2-3, the complete variable domain reads DGGITQSPKYLFRKEGQNVTLSCEQNLNHDAMYWYRQDPGQGLRLIYYSQIVNDFQKGDIAEGYSVSREKKESFPLTVTSAQKNPTAFYLCASSIGLAGLTDTQYFGPGTRLTVL.

Ten or more counts support this clone. The V call is TRBV18, the J call TRBJ1-2; D gene uncertain. There are 14 residues in the CDR3. V was shortened by 4 bases and J by 2 bases, with 11 bases between the two germline ends. CDR1 KGHSH and CDR2 LQKENI come from the germline V gene. CDR3 protein: CASSLGGVNYGYTF. CDR3 in DNA: TGTGCCAGCTCACTTGGTGGGGTGAACTATGGCTACACCTTC.

The rearrangement uses TRBV15 and TRBJ2-3; possible D gene TRBD2, 7 bases. Germline lookup yields CDR1 LNHNV and CDR2 YYDKDF (reference sequence). Trimming shortened V by 5 bases and J by 2 bases, and 14 bases separated the two germline ends. This CDR3 is 15 amino acids long. In DNA form, the CDR3 reads TGTGCCACCAGCCGGGGGGCTATCCTCACAGATACGCAGTATTTT. Its translation: CATSRGAILTDTQYF.

This clone is a singleton in its sample. This chain joins TRBV5-1 and TRBJ2-2; unclear D gene. The CDR3 has 13 amino acids. Trimming shortened V by 4 bases and J by 5 bases, and 9 bases separated the two germline ends. CDR1 and CDR2 from the germline V gene are SGHRS and YFSETQ. Here the CDR3 DNA reads TGCGCCAGCAGCCCGGGTCAGACCGGGGAGCTGTTTTTT. It translates to CASSPGQTGELFF.

The chain links TRBV5-1 to TRBJ1-3; D gene unclear. CDR1 and CDR2 (germline): SGHRS, YFSETQ. V was trimmed by 0 bases and J by 7 bases, leaving 11 bases between them. The CDR3 contains 14 residues. The CDR3 sequence is CASSLDGLSNTIYF. CDR3 nucleotides: TGCGCCAGCAGCTTGGACGGACTGAGCAACACCATATATTTT.